The entry below describes one T cell receptor beta chain. What it binds is not known. Each CDR3 protein gets one entry after TCRdb re-called the RT-PCR reads with MiXCR. The sample records roughly 780,000 distinct CDR3 sequences, less than 20% being singletons. This record comes from a study of response to subunit inactivated influenza vaccine. Study results and limitations: T cells newly recruited by each seasonal influenza vaccination are few, the authors suggested.

CDR1 and CDR2 from the germline V gene are MNHEY and SVGAGI. The CDR3 covers 15 residues. V was trimmed by 0 bases and J by 1 base, leaving 9 bases between them. The V call is TRBV6-5, the J call TRBJ1-1, with D perhaps TRBD1 (5 bases). The source is a man in his fifties who received an inactivated influenza vaccine. The starting material was PBMCs from blood, obtained more than 4 days after vaccination. This chain's CDR3 is CASSYSAGQNTEAFF. The CDR3 DNA reads TGTGCCAGCAGTTACTCGGCAGGGCAGAACACTGAAGCTTTCTTT.